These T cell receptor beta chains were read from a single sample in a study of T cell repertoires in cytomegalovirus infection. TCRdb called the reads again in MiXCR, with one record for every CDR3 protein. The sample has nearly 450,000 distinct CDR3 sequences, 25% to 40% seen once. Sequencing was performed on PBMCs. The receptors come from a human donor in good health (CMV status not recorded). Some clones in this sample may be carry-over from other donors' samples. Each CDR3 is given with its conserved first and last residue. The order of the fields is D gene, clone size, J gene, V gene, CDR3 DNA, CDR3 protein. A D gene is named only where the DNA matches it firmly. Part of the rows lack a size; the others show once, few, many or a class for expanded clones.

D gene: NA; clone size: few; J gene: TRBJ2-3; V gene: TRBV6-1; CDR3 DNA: TGTGCCAGCATGTCGCGGTGGGGGAGCCTTAGCACAGATACGCAGTATTTT; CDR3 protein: CASMSRWGSLSTDTQYF
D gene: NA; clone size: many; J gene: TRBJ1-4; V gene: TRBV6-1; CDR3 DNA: TGTGCCAGCAGTGCTATTGACGCAGCAAATGAAAAACTGTTTTTT; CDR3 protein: CASSAIDAANEKLFF
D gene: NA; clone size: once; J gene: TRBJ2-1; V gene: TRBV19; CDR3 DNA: TGTGCCAGTAGTTCGCAACTAGCCCCCGATGAGCAGTTCTTC; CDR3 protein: CASSSQLAPDEQFF
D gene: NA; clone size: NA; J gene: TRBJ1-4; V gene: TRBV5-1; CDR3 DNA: TGCGCCAGCCGAAGGGCGGAGGGTGAAAAACTGTTTTTT; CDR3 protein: CASRRAEGEKLFF
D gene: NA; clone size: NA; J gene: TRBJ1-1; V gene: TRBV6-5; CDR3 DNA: TGTGCCAGCAGTTCGGAGGTGAACACTGAAGCTTTCTTT; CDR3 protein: CASSSEVNTEAFF
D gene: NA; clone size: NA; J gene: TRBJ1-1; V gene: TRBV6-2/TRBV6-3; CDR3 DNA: TGTGCCAGCAGCGGACCACGGGCTTTCTTT; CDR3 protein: CASSGPRAFF
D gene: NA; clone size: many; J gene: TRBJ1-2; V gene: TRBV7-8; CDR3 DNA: TGTGCCAGCAGCTTAGCGACAGCCTATGGCTACACCTTC; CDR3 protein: CASSLATAYGYTF
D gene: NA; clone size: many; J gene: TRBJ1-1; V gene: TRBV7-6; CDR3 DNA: TGTGCCAGCAGCTTAGGCGGAATCTCTGAAGCTTTCTTT; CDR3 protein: CASSLGGISEAFF
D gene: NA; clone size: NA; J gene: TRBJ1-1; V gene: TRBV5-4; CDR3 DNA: TGTGCCAGCAGCCGAGGGCGGAAGCCTGAAGCTTTCTTT; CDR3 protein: CASSRGRKPEAFF
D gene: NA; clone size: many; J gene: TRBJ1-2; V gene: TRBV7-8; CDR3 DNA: TGTGCCAGCAGCTTAGAGGGGGGGGGCTATGGCTACACCTTC; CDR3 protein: CASSLEGGGYGYTF
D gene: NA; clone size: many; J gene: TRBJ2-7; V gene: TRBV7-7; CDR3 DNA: TGTGCTAGCAGCCGGGACTTGACCTCCTACGAGCAGTACTTC; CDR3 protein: CASSRDLTSYEQYF
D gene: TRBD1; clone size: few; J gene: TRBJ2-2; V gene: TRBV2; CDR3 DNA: TGTGCCAGCAGTGCGGGACAGGGGGCTGGCGGGGAGCTGTTTTTT; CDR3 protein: CASSAGQGAGGELFF
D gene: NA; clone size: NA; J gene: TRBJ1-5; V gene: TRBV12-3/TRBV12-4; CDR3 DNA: TGTGCCAGCAGTTTTGTGGCAGTAAATCAGCCCCAGCATTTT; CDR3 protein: CASSFVAVNQPQHF
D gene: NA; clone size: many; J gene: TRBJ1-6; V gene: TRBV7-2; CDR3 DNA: TGTGCCAGCAGCTTAGCAGCCAGTTATAATTCACCCCTCCACTTT; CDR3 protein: CASSLAASYNSPLHF
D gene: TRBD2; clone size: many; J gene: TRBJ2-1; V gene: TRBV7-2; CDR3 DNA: TGTGCCAGCAGCAAGAGACTAGCTTCCTACAATGAGCAGTTCTTC; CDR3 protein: CASSKRLASYNEQFF
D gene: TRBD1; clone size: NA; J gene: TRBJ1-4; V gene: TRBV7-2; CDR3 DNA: TGTGCCAGCAGCACACAATGGACAGGGGGTATTGAAAAACTGTTTTTT; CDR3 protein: CASSTQWTGGIEKLFF
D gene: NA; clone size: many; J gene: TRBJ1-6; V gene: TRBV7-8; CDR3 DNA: TGTGCCAGCAGCCCATTCAATGGGGGGTCTAGGTCGTCACCCCTCCACTTT; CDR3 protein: CASSPFNGGSRSSPLHF
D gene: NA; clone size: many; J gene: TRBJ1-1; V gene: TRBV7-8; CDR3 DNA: TGTGCCAGCAGTTTTGACCAGGCGAGAGCTTTCTTT; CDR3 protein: CASSFDQARAFF
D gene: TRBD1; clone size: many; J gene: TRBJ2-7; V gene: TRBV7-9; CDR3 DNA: TGTGCCAGCAGCCCATCGGGACAGCGAAACTACGAGCAGTACTTC; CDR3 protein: CASSPSGQRNYEQYF
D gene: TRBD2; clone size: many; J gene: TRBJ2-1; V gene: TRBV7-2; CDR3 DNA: TGTGCCAGCAGCTTAGAGACCACGCGGGGGGGAAATGAGCAGTTCTTC; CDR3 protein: CASSLETTRGGNEQFF
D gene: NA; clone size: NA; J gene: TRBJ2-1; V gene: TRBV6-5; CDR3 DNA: TGTGCCAGCAATCCTTACAATGAGCAGTTCTTC; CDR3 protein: CASNPYNEQFF
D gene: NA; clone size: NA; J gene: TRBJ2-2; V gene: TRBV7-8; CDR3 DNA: TGTGCCAGCAGCCCCCTGGGCGTCTTGAACACCGGGGAGCTGTTTTTT; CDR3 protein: CASSPLGVLNTGELFF
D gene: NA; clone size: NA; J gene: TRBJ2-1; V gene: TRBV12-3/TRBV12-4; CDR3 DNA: TGTGCCAGCAGTTCTAACAATGAGCAGTTCTTC; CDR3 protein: CASSSNNEQFF
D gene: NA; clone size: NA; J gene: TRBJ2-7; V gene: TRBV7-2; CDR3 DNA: TGTGCCAGCAGCCAGTGGACAGTCTACGAGCAGTACTTC; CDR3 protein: CASSQWTVYEQYF
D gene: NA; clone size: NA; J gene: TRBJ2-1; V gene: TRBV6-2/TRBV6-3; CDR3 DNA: TGTGCCAGCACCCCAAGGGGAGGAGGAAAAGGGAATGAGCAGTTCTTC; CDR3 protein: CASTPRGGGKGNEQFF
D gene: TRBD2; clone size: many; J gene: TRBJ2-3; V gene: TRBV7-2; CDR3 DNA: TGTGCCAGCAGCTTAAATGGCGGGGGGACCACAGATACGCAGTATTTT; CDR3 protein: CASSLNGGGTTDTQYF
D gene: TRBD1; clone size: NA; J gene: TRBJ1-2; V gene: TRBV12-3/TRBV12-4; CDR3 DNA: TGTGCCAGCAGCAAAAGAATCGGACAGGGCGATGGCTACACCTTC; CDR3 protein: CASSKRIGQGDGYTF
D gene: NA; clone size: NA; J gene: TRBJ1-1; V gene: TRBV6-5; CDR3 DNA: TGTGCCAGCAGTTGGTATATGAACACTGAAGCTTTCTTT; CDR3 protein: CASSWYMNTEAFF
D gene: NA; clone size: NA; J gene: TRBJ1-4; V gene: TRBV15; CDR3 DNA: TGTGCCACCAGCGGGACAACAACTAATGAAAAACTGTTTTTT; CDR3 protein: CATSGTTTNEKLFF
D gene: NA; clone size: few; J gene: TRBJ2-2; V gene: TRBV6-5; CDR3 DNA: TGTGCCAGCAGTCCTCTACCCACGAACACCGGGGAGCTGTTTTTT; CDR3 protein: CASSPLPTNTGELFF
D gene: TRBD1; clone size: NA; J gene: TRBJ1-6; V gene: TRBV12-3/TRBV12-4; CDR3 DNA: TGTGCCAGCAGTTTCGGACAGGGGGGTCCCAATTCACCCCTCCACTTT; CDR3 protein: CASSFGQGGPNSPLHF
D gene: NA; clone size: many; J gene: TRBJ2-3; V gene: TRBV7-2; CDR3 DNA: TGTGCCAGCAGCCGACGGGAGCAGCCAGATACGCAGTATTTT; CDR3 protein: CASSRREQPDTQYF
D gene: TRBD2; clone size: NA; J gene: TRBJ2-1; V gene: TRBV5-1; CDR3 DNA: TGCGCCAGCAGCTTGGGGCGGGGGGCCGATGAGCAGTTCTTC; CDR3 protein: CASSLGRGADEQFF
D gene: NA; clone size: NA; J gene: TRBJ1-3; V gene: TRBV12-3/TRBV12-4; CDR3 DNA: TGTGCCAGCAGTGGCGGGGGGCGCAGTGGAAACACCATATATTTT; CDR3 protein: CASSGGGRSGNTIYF
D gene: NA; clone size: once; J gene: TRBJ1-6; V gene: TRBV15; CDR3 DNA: TGTGCCACCAGCAGAGATGTGGGGAATTCACCCCTCCACTTT; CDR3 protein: CATSRDVGNSPLHF
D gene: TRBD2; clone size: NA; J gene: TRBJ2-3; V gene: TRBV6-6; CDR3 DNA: TGTGCCAGCAGTGGGATAGCGGGGGGAACAGATACGCAGTATTTT; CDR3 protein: CASSGIAGGTDTQYF
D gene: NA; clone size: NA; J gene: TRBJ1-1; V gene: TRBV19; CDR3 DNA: TGTGCCAGTAGTATCCCTCTGGGAGGCACGAACACTGAAGCTTTCTTT; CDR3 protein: CASSIPLGGTNTEAFF
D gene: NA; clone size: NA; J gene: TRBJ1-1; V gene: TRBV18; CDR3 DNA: TGTGCCAGCTCACCTTCTGGGGGCCACACTGAAGCTTTCTTT; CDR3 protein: CASSPSGGHTEAFF
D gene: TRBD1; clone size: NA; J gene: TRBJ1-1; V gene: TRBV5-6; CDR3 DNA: TGTGCCAGCAGCTTGTTGGGCTGGAGAAACAGGGGGCCGAACACTGAAGCTTTCTTT; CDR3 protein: CASSLLGWRNRGPNTEAFF
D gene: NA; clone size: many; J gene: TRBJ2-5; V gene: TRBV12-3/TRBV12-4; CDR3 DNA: TGTGCCAGCAGTTTCGACTGGAGAAAAGAGACCCAGTACTTC; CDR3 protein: CASSFDWRKETQYF
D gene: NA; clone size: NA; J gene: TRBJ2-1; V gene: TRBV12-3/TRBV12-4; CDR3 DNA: TGTGCCAGCAGTACGCTGACTCGGGGGCAGTTCTTC; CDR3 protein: CASSTLTRGQFF
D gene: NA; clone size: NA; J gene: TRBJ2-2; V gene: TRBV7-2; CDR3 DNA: TGTGCCAGCAGCTTTACAGGAAGCAACACCGGGGAGCTGTTTTTT; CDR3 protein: CASSFTGSNTGELFF
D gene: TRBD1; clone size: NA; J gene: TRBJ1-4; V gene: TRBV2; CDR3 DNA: TGTGCCAGCAGGGGCGGGACAGGGACCACCTTCGGAGAAAAACTGTTTTTT; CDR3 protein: CASRGGTGTTFGEKLFF
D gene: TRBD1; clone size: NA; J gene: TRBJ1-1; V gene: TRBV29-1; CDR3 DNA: TGCAGCGTTGGGACAGGCGGTGCTGAAGCTTTCTTT; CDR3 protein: CSVGTGGAEAFF
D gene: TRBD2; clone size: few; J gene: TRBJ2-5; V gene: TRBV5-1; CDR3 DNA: TGCGCCAGCAGCTTGTACCTAGCGGAACCCCCTAGAGGGACCCAGTACTTC; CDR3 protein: CASSLYLAEPPRGTQYF
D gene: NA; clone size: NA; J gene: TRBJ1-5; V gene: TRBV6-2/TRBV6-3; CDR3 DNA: TGTGCCAGCTGTTACTCGGTGAATCAGCCCCAGCATTTT; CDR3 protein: CASCYSVNQPQHF
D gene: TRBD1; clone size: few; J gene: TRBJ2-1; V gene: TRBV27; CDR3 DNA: TGTGCCAGCAGGGGGGGGCCGGGACAGGGCTATGAGCAGTTCTTC; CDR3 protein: CASRGGPGQGYEQFF
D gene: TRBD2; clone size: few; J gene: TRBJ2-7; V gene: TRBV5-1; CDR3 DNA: TGCGCCAGCAGCTTGGATGCTAGCGGGGGCCCCTTCGTCCAGTACTTC; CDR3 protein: CASSLDASGGPFVQYF